A selection of T cell receptor beta chains follows, all from one sample in a study of T-cell memory formation after mild COVID-19. Each CDR3 protein gets one entry after TCRdb re-called the 5' RACE reads with MiXCR. Of 400,000 to 500,000 distinct CDR3 sequences listed, around 17% are singletons. Sample: PBMCs or a T cell subset sorted from them (not recorded which). The source of these receptors is a man aged 18 to 29 who had mild COVID-19 (a few samples of this study predate the infection). Cell type and time point are not known. Both conserved end residues are part of each CDR3. Each record gives: clone size, J gene, V gene, D gene, CDR3 protein, CDR3 DNA. A D gene is named only where the DNA matches it firmly. Some rows have no size entry. The others give once, few or many, or a class for an expanded clone.

clone size: -; J gene: TRBJ2-2; V gene: TRBV18; D gene: TRBD1; CDR3 protein: CASSPLTGGTGELFF; CDR3 DNA: TGTGCCAGCTCACCGCTGACAGGGGGCACCGGGGAGCTGTTTTTT
clone size: few; J gene: TRBJ2-1; V gene: TRBV3-1; D gene: -; CDR3 protein: CASSQEGWDEQFF; CDR3 DNA: TGTGCCAGCAGCCAAGAGGGATGGGATGAGCAGTTCTTC
clone size: few; J gene: TRBJ2-5; V gene: TRBV6-2/TRBV6-3; D gene: -; CDR3 protein: CASSYLGVGETQYF; CDR3 DNA: TGTGCCAGCAGTTACTTGGGGGTAGGAGAGACCCAGTACTTC
clone size: few; J gene: TRBJ1-2; V gene: TRBV5-1; D gene: -; CDR3 protein: CASSGDSNYGYTF; CDR3 DNA: TGCGCCAGCAGCGGGGACTCCAACTATGGCTACACCTTC
clone size: -; J gene: TRBJ2-3; V gene: TRBV4-1; D gene: -; CDR3 protein: CASSSRGSLTDTQYF; CDR3 DNA: TGCGCCAGCAGCTCAAGGGGGTCCCTCACAGATACGCAGTATTTT
clone size: few; J gene: TRBJ1-1; V gene: TRBV3-1; D gene: -; CDR3 protein: CASSLTDLNTEAFF; CDR3 DNA: TGTGCCAGCAGCCTGACAGACCTGAACACTGAAGCTTTCTTT
clone size: many; J gene: TRBJ2-3; V gene: TRBV10-2; D gene: TRBD2; CDR3 protein: CASSFGGGEDTQYF; CDR3 DNA: TGCGCCAGCAGTTTTGGCGGGGGGGAAGATACGCAGTATTTT
clone size: few; J gene: TRBJ2-3; V gene: TRBV15; D gene: -; CDR3 protein: CATSRVRLSTDTQYF; CDR3 DNA: TGTGCCACCAGCAGAGTACGGCTTTCCACAGATACGCAGTATTTT
clone size: -; J gene: TRBJ2-1; V gene: TRBV6-5; D gene: -; CDR3 protein: CASSYDVRVNEQFF; CDR3 DNA: TGTGCCAGCAGTTACGACGTGAGAGTCAATGAGCAGTTCTTC
clone size: -; J gene: TRBJ2-6; V gene: TRBV24-1; D gene: TRBD2; CDR3 protein: CATSDRGRAGANVLTF; CDR3 DNA: TGTGCCACCAGTGATCGAGGGAGGGCTGGGGCCAACGTCCTGACTTTC
clone size: few; J gene: TRBJ2-5; V gene: TRBV5-1; D gene: -; CDR3 protein: CASSLTATPQETQYF; CDR3 DNA: TGCGCCAGCAGCTTGACAGCAACTCCCCAAGAGACCCAGTACTTC
clone size: -; J gene: TRBJ2-3; V gene: TRBV12-3/TRBV12-4; D gene: -; CDR3 protein: CASINLRGSTDTQYF; CDR3 DNA: TGTGCCAGCATTAATCTACGGGGTAGCACAGATACGCAGTATTTT
clone size: -; J gene: TRBJ1-6; V gene: TRBV5-1; D gene: -; CDR3 protein: CASSLATGSSSPLHF; CDR3 DNA: TGCGCCAGCAGCTTGGCCACGGGGAGCAGTTCACCCCTCCACTTT
clone size: few; J gene: TRBJ2-3; V gene: TRBV9; D gene: -; CDR3 protein: CASSVIGQGGTDTQYF; CDR3 DNA: TGTGCCAGCAGCGTAATCGGTCAGGGAGGCACAGATACGCAGTATTTT
clone size: many; J gene: TRBJ2-3; V gene: TRBV12-3/TRBV12-4; D gene: -; CDR3 protein: CASTIDSLRTDTQYF; CDR3 DNA: TGTGCCAGCACCATAGACAGCTTACGCACAGATACGCAGTATTTT
clone size: few; J gene: TRBJ2-3; V gene: TRBV11-2; D gene: TRBD2; CDR3 protein: CASSLNPWTSGKNTDTQYF; CDR3 DNA: TGTGCCAGCAGCTTAAACCCTTGGACTAGCGGGAAAAACACAGATACGCAGTATTTT
clone size: once; J gene: TRBJ2-3; V gene: TRBV7-7; D gene: -; CDR3 protein: CASSPGARTGTQYF; CDR3 DNA: TGTGCCAGCAGCCCAGGGGCCCGGACCGGGACGCAGTATTTT
clone size: -; J gene: TRBJ2-7; V gene: TRBV6-2/TRBV6-3; D gene: -; CDR3 protein: CASSIGPYEQYF; CDR3 DNA: TGTGCCAGCAGCATCGGGCCCTACGAGCAGTACTTC
clone size: -; J gene: TRBJ2-7; V gene: TRBV7-2; D gene: TRBD1; CDR3 protein: CASRPDRGGNEQYF; CDR3 DNA: TGTGCCAGCAGACCGGACAGGGGAGGCAACGAGCAGTACTTC
clone size: many; J gene: TRBJ2-3; V gene: TRBV6-4; D gene: -; CDR3 protein: CASSDSKGTDTQYF; CDR3 DNA: TGTGCCAGCAGTGACTCGAAAGGGACAGATACGCAGTATTTT
clone size: -; J gene: TRBJ1-5; V gene: TRBV5-1; D gene: -; CDR3 protein: CASSFQGAGQPQHF; CDR3 DNA: TGCGCCAGCAGCTTTCAGGGTGCGGGTCAGCCCCAGCATTTT
clone size: -; J gene: TRBJ1-5; V gene: TRBV19; D gene: -; CDR3 protein: CASSILASNQPQHF; CDR3 DNA: TGTGCCAGTAGTATTTTGGCAAGCAATCAGCCCCAGCATTTT
clone size: few; J gene: TRBJ1-2; V gene: TRBV3-1; D gene: -; CDR3 protein: CASSQGPQAGYGYTF; CDR3 DNA: TGTGCCAGCAGCCAAGGGCCTCAAGCGGGCTATGGCTACACCTTC
clone size: few; J gene: TRBJ1-2; V gene: TRBV4-3; D gene: -; CDR3 protein: CASSRTHNYGYTF; CDR3 DNA: TGCGCCAGCAGCAGAACCCATAACTATGGCTACACCTTC
clone size: many; J gene: TRBJ2-2; V gene: TRBV7-2; D gene: TRBD1; CDR3 protein: CASSGPGQGSTGELFF; CDR3 DNA: TGTGCCAGCAGCGGACCGGGACAGGGGTCTACCGGGGAGCTGTTTTTT
clone size: -; J gene: TRBJ2-3; V gene: TRBV5-1; D gene: -; CDR3 protein: CASSLRGSGTDTQYF; CDR3 DNA: TGCGCCAGCAGCTTGAGAGGCAGCGGCACAGATACGCAGTATTTT
clone size: few; J gene: TRBJ2-6; V gene: TRBV12-3/TRBV12-4; D gene: -; CDR3 protein: CASSTGLPSSGANVLTF; CDR3 DNA: TGTGCCAGCAGTACGGGACTTCCCAGCTCTGGGGCCAACGTCCTGACTTTC
clone size: few; J gene: TRBJ1-2; V gene: TRBV12-3/TRBV12-4; D gene: TRBD1; CDR3 protein: CASSYRGREGYTF; CDR3 DNA: TGTGCCAGCAGCTACAGGGGCCGAGAGGGCTACACCTTC
clone size: few; J gene: TRBJ1-2; V gene: TRBV7-2; D gene: TRBD1; CDR3 protein: CASSPIRGDRGKYGYTF; CDR3 DNA: TGTGCCAGCAGCCCGATTAGGGGGGACAGGGGGAAATATGGCTACACCTTC
clone size: -; J gene: TRBJ2-5; V gene: TRBV5-4; D gene: TRBD1; CDR3 protein: CASGDRVGGETQYF; CDR3 DNA: TGTGCCAGCGGCGACAGGGTAGGGGGAGAGACCCAGTACTTC
clone size: -; J gene: TRBJ2-7; V gene: TRBV4-2; D gene: -; CDR3 protein: CASSRGGGDSSYEQYF; CDR3 DNA: TGTGCCAGCAGCCGGGGAGGGGGGGACAGCTCCTACGAGCAGTACTTC
clone size: -; J gene: TRBJ1-1; V gene: TRBV7-9; D gene: -; CDR3 protein: CASSLEGLAAEAFF; CDR3 DNA: TGTGCCAGCAGCTTAGAGGGTTTAGCTGCTGAAGCTTTCTTT
clone size: -; J gene: TRBJ2-2; V gene: TRBV4-1; D gene: TRBD2; CDR3 protein: CASSQEGRVNTGELFF; CDR3 DNA: TGCGCCAGCAGCCAAGAGGGGAGGGTTAACACCGGGGAGCTGTTTTTT
clone size: -; J gene: TRBJ1-5; V gene: TRBV2; D gene: -; CDR3 protein: CASSDSPYNQPQHF; CDR3 DNA: TGTGCCAGCAGTGACTCCCCGTACAATCAGCCCCAGCATTTT
clone size: -; J gene: TRBJ1-5; V gene: TRBV27; D gene: TRBD1; CDR3 protein: CASSTRQGNSNQPQHF; CDR3 DNA: TGTGCCAGCAGTACCCGACAGGGAAATAGCAATCAGCCCCAGCATTTT
clone size: few; J gene: TRBJ2-3; V gene: TRBV5-1; D gene: -; CDR3 protein: CASSTTVVLGTDTQYF; CDR3 DNA: TGCGCCAGCAGCACTACTGTCGTCTTGGGCACAGATACGCAGTATTTT
clone size: few; J gene: TRBJ2-6; V gene: TRBV7-3; D gene: -; CDR3 protein: CASSFASGANVLTF; CDR3 DNA: TGTGCCAGCAGCTTTGCGTCTGGGGCCAACGTCCTGACTTTC
clone size: -; J gene: TRBJ2-3; V gene: TRBV5-1; D gene: TRBD1; CDR3 protein: CASSIMTGNTDTQYF; CDR3 DNA: TGCGCCAGCAGCATTATGACAGGGAACACAGATACGCAGTATTTT
clone size: few; J gene: TRBJ1-1; V gene: TRBV18; D gene: -; CDR3 protein: CASSGGMTNTEAFF; CDR3 DNA: TGTGCCAGCTCAGGCGGTATGACGAACACTGAAGCTTTCTTT
clone size: many; J gene: TRBJ2-4; V gene: TRBV5-1; D gene: -; CDR3 protein: CASSTDSWNIQYF; CDR3 DNA: TGCGCCAGCAGCACGGACAGCTGGAACATTCAGTACTTC
clone size: -; J gene: TRBJ1-1; V gene: TRBV7-2; D gene: TRBD1; CDR3 protein: CASSSGQVGSTEAFF; CDR3 DNA: TGTGCCAGCAGCTCCGGACAGGTCGGGTCCACTGAAGCTTTCTTT
clone size: few; J gene: TRBJ1-1; V gene: TRBV2; D gene: -; CDR3 protein: CASSVERNTEAFF; CDR3 DNA: TGTGCCAGCAGTGTTGAGAGGAACACTGAAGCTTTCTTT
clone size: few; J gene: TRBJ2-7; V gene: TRBV20-1; D gene: -; CDR3 protein: CSARGVGSSYEQYF; CDR3 DNA: TGCAGTGCTAGGGGGGTGGGAAGCTCCTACGAGCAGTACTTC